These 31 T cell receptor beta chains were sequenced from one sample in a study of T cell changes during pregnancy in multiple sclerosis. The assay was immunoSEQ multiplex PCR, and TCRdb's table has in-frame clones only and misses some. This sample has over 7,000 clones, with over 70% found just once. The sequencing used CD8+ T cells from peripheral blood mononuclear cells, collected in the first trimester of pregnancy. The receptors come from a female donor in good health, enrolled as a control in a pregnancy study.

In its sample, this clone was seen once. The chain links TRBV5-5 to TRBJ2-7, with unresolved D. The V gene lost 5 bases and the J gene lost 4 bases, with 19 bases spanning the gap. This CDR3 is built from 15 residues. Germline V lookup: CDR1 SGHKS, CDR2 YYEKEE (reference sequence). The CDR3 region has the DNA TGTGCCAGCAGAGAAGAGCCTTACGGTGGTTACGAGCAGTACTTC. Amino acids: CASREEPYGGYEQYF.

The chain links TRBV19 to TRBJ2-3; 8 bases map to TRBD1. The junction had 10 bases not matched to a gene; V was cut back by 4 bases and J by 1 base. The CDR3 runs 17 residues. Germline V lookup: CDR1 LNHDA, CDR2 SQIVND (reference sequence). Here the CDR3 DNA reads TGTGCCAGTAGTACGAAAGTTGGACAGGGACGCACAGATACGCAGTATTTT. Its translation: CASSTKVGQGRTDTQYF. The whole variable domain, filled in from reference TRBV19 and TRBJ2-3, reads DGGITQSPKYLFRKEGQNVTLSCEQNLNHDAMYWYRQDPGQGLRLIYYSQIVNDFQKGDIAEGYSVSREKKESFPLTVTSAQKNPTAFYLCASSTKVGQGRTDTQYFGPGTRLTVL.

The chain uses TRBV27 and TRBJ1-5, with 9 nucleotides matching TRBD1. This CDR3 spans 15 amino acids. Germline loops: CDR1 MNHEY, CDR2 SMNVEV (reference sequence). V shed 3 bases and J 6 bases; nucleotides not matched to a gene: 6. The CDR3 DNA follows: TGTGCCAGCAGTTTGGGACAGGGAGAAAGTCAGCCCCAGCATTTT. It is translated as CASSLGQGESQPQHF.

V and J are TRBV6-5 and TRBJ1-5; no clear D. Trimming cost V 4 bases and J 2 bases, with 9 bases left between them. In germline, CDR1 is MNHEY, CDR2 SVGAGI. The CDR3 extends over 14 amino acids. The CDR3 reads CASSSGEGNQPQHF. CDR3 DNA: TGTGCCAGCAGTTCCGGAGAAGGCAATCAGCCCCAGCATTTT.

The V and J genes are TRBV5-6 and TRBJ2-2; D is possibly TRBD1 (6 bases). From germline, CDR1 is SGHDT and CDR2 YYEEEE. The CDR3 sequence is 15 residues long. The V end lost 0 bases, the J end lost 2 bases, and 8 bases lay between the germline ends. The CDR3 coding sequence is TGTGCCAGCAGCTTGGGGGGGCTAAACACCGGGGAGCTGTTTTTT. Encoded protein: CASSLGGLNTGELFF.

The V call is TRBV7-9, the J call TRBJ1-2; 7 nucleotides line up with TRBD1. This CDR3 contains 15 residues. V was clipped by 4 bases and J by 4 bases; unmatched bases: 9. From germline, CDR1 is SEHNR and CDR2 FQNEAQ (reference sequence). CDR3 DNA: TGTGCCAGCAGCTCTCCGCCGACAGGGCCCTATGGCTACACCTTC. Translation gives CASSSPPTGPYGYTF.

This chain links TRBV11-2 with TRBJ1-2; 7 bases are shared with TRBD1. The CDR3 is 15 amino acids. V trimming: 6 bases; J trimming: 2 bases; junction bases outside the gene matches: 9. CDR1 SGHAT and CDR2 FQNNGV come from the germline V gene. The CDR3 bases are TGTGCCAGCAGGTATTCACCGGGACAGAACTATGGCTACACCTTC. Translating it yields CASRYSPGQNYGYTF. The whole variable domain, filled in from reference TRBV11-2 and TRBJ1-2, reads EAGVAQSPRYKIIEKRQSVAFWCNPISGHATLYWYQQILGQGPKLLIQFQNNGVVDDSQLPKDRFSAERLKGVDSTLKIQPAKLEDSAVYLCASRYSPGQNYGYTFGSGTRLTVV.

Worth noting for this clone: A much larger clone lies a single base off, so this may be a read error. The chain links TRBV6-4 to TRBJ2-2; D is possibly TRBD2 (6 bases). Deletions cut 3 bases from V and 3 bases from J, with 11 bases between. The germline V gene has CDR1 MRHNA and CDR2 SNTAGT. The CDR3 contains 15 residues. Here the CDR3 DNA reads TGTGCCAGCAGTGAGACGGGAGCGGACACCGGGGAGCTGTTTTTT. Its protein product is CASSETGADTGELFF.

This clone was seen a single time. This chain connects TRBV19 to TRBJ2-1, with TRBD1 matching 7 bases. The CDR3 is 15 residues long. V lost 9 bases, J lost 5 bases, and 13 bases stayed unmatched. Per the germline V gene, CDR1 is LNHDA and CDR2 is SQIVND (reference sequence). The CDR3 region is CASRIGTEGNNEQFF. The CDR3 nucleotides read TGTGCCAGCAGAATCGGGACAGAAGGGAACAATGAGCAGTTCTTC.

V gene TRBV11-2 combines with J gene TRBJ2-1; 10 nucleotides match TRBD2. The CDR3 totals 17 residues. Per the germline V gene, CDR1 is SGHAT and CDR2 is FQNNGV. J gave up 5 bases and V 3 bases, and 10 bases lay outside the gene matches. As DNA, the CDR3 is TGTGCCAGCAGCTTTGGTCCGGGACTAGCGCAGAACAATGAGCAGTTCTTC. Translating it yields CASSFGPGLAQNNEQFF.

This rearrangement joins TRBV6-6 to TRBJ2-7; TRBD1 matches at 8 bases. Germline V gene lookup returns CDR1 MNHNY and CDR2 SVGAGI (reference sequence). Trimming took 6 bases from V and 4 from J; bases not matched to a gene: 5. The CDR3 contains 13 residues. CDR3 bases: TGTGCCAGCAGGAGACAGGGGCGTTACGAGCAGTACTTC. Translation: CASRRQGRYEQYF.

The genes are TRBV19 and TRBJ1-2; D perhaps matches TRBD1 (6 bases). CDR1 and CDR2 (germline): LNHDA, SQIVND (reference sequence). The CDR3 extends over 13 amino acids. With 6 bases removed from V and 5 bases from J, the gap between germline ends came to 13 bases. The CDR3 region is CASSPGASYGYTF. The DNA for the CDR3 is TGTGCCAGTAGCCCAGGGGCGTCTTATGGCTACACCTTC.

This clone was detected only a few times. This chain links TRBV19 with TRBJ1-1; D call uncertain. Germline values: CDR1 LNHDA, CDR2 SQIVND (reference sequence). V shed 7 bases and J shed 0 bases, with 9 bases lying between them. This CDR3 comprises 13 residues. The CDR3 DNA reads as TGTGCCAGTACCTACGCATTGAACACTGAAGCTTTCTTT. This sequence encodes CASTYALNTEAFF. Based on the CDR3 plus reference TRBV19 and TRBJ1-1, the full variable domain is DGGITQSPKYLFRKEGQNVTLSCEQNLNHDAMYWYRQDPGQGLRLIYYSQIVNDFQKGDIAEGYSVSREKKESFPLTVTSAQKNPTAFYLCASTYALNTEAFFGQGTRLTVV.

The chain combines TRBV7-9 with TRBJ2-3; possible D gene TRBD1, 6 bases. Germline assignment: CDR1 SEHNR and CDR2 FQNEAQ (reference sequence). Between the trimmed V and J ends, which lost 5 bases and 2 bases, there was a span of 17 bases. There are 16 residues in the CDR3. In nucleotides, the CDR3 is TGTGCCAGCAGCCACAGGGCTTACCTTGTCACAGATACGCAGTATTTT. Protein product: CASSHRAYLVTDTQYF.

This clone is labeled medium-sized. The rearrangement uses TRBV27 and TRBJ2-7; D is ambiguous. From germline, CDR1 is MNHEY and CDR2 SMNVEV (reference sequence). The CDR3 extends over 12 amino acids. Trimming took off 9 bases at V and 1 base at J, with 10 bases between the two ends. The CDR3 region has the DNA TGTGCCAGTTACGCCAGTTCCTACGAGCAGTACTTC. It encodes CASYASSYEQYF.

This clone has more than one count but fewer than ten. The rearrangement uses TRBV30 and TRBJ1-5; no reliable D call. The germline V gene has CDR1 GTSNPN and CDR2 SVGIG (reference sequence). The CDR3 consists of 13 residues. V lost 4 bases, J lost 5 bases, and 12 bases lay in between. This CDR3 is CAWTGSRDQPQHF. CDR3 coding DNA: TGTGCCTGGACCGGGTCTCGGGATCAGCCCCAGCATTTT.

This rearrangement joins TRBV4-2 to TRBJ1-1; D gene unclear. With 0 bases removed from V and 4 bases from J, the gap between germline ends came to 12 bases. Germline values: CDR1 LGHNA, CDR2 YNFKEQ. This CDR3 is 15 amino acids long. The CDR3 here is CASSQEEAGSTEAFF. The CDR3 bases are TGTGCCAGCAGCCAAGAAGAGGCGGGGAGCACTGAAGCTTTCTTT.

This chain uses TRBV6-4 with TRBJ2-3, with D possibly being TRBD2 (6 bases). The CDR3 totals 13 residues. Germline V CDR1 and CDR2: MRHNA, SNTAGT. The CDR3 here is CASAGRSTDTQYF. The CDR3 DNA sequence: TGTGCGTCGGCGGGACGAAGCACAGATACGCAGTATTTT.

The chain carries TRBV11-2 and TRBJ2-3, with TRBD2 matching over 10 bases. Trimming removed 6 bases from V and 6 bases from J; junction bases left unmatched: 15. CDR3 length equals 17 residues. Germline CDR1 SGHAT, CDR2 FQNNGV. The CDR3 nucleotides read TGTGCCAGCAGTCGTAGGCGGGCTAGCGGGAGTTACGATACGCAGTATTTT. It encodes CASSRRRASGSYDTQYF.

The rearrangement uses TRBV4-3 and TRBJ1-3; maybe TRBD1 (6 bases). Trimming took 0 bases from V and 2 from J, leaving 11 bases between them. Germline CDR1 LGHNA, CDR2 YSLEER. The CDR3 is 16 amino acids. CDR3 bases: TGCGCCAGCAGCCAAGATGTAGCAGGGGCTGGAAACACCATATATTTT. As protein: CASSQDVAGAGNTIYF.

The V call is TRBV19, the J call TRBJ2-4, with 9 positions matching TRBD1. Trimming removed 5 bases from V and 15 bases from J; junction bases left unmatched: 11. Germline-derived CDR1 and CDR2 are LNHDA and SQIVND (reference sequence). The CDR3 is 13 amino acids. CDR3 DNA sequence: TGTGCCAGTAGTCCCGGGACAGGGATGAGTGGGTACTTC. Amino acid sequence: CASSPGTGMSGYF.

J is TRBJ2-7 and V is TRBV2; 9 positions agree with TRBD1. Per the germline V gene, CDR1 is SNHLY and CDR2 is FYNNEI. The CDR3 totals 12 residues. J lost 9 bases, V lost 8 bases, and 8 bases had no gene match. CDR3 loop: CASEGQGRRQYF. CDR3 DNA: TGTGCCAGCGAGGGACAGGGTAGGCGGCAGTACTTC.

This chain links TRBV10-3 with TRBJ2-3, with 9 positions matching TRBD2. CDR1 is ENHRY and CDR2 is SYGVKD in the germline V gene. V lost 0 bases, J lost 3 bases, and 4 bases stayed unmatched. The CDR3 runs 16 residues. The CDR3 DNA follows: TGTGCCATCAGTGAGTCGTCTAGCGGGGAGACAGATACGCAGTATTTT. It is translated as CAISESSSGETDTQYF.

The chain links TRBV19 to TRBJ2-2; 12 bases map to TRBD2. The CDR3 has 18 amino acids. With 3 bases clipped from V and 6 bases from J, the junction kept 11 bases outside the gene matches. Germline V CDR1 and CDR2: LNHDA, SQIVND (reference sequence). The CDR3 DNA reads TGTGCCAGTAGTATGTCCCGACTAGCGGGAGTTTCTCCCGGGGAGCTGTTTTTT. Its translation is CASSMSRLAGVSPGELFF.

CDR3 residues: CASSPLALQGSVHEQYF. In DNA, the CDR3 is TGTGCCAGCAGTCCTCTAGCCCTGCAGGGGTCGGTCCACGAGCAGTACTTC. The chain carries TRBV28 and TRBJ2-7; D is possibly TRBD1 (6 bases). This CDR3 is 17 amino acids long. The germline V gene has CDR1 MDHEN and CDR2 SYDVKM. V lost 5 bases and J lost 5, with 25 bases in between.

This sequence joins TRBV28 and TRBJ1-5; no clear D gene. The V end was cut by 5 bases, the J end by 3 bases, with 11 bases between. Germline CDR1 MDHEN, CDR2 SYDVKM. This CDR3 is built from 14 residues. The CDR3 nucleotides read TGTGCCAGCAGTGGTCCCGGGAACAATCAGCCCCAGCATTTT. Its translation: CASSGPGNNQPQHF.

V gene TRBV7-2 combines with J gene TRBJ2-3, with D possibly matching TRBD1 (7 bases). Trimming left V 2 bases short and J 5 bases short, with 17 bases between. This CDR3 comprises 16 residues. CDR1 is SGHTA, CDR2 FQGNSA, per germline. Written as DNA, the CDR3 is TGTGCCAGCAGCTTAACTAGCACACCAGGGGGAGATACGCAGTATTTT. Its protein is CASSLTSTPGGDTQYF.

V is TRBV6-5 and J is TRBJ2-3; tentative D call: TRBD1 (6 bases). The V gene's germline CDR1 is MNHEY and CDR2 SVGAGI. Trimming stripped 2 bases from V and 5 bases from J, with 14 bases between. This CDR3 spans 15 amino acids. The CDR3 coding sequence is TGTGCCAGCAGTTACAGGGGGTGGGGAGTAGATACGCAGTATTTT. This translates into CASSYRGWGVDTQYF.

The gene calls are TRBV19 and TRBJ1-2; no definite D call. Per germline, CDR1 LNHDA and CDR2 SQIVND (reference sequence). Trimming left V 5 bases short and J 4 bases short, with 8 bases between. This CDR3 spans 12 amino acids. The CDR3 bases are TGTGCCAGTAGTGATTCGGGCTATGGCTACACCTTC. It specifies CASSDSGYGYTF.

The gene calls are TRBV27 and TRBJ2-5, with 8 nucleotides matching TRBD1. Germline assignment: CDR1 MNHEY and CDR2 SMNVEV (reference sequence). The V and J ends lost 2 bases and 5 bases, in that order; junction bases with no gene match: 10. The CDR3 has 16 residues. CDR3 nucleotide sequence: TGTGCCAGCAGTTTAGACGGACAGGGTGATCCGGAGACCCAGTACTTC. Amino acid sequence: CASSLDGQGDPETQYF.

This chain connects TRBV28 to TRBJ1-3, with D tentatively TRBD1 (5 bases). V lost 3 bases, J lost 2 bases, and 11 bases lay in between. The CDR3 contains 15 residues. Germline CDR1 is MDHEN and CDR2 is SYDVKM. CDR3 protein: CASSFRGGAGNTIYF. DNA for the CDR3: TGTGCCAGCAGTTTTAGGGGAGGCGCTGGAAACACCATATATTTT.